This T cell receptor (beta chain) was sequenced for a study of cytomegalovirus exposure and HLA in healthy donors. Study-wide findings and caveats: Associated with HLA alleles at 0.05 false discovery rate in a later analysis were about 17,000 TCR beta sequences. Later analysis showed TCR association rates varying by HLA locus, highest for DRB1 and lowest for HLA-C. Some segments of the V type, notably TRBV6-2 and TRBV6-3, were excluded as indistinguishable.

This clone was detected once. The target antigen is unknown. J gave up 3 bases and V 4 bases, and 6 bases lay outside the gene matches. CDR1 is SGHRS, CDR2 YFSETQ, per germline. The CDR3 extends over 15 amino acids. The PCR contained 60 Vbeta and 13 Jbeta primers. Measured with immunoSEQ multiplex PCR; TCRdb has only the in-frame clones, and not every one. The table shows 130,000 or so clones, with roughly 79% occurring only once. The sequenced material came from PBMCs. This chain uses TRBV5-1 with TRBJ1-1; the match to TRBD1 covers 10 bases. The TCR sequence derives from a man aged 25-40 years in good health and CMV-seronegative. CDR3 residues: CASSPRTGGDTEAFF. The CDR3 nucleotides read TGCGCCAGCAGCCCCAGGACAGGGGGGGACACTGAAGCTTTCTTT.